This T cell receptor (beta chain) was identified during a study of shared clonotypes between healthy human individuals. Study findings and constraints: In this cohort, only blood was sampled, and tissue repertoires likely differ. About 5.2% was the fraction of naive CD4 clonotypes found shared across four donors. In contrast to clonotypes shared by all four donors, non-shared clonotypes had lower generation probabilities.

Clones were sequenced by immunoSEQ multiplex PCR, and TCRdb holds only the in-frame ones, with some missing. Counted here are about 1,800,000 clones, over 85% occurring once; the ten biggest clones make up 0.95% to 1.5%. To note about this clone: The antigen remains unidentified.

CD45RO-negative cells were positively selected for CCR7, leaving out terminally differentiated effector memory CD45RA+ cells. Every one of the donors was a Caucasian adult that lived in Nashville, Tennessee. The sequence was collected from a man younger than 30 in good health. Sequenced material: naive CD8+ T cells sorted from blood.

CDR3 DNA: TGTGCCAGCAGCTCGGACAGGGGTGAATATGGCTACACCTTC. Translating gives CASSSDRGEYGYTF. The V call is TRBV7-9, the J call TRBJ1-2; 9 nucleotides line up with TRBD1. V lost 4 bases, J lost 5 bases, and 5 bases stayed unmatched. The germline CDR1 and CDR2 sequences are SEHNR and FQNEAQ (reference sequence). The length of the CDR3 is 14 residues.